This TCR beta chain comes out of a study of T cell changes during pregnancy in multiple sclerosis (dated by TCRdb to about 2019). Turning to the overall study: The study looked at changes in the T cell repertoire across pregnancy in women with multiple sclerosis.

V is shortened by 4 bases, J by 8 bases, and the region joining them spans 18 bases. Taken from cysteine to phenylalanine, the CDR3 has 15 residues. Of the read, only the CDR3 DNA is kept; its 45 bases are in frame from base 1. CDR1 and CDR2, per the germline V gene, are SGHRS and YFSETQ. The library was prepared using the immunoSEQ multiplex PCR assay. In its TCRdb copy, this immuneACCESS table keeps in-frame sequences only and misses some clones. Where compared with another copy, unresolved V genes explain less than half of these, and the others have no known cause. The sample table holds more than 80,000 clones, of which about 90% were seen once. Roughly 1.5% of the sample comes from the top ten. Note on this clone: It has no known antigen specificity. It has no much larger one-base neighbor in the sample; base qualities were not kept.

Sample: peripheral blood, taken before pregnancy. This receptor chain uses TRBV5-1 and TRBJ1-4, with no confidently assigned D gene. This TCR came from a female donor with multiple sclerosis, enrolled in a pregnancy study. CDR3 reads: CASSLSPTREEKLFF. The base sequence is TGCGCCAGCAGCCTAAGCCCAACACGGGAGGAAAAACTGTTTTTT.